This T cell receptor (beta chain) was obtained from a study of regulatory T cells in long-lasting Graves disease. Study summary: For a period under 3 months, newly diagnosed Graves' patients had taken antithyroid drugs.

The length of the CDR3 is 13 residues. The V end lost 5 bases, the J end lost 3 bases, and 11 bases lay between the germline ends. CDR1 MNHEY and CDR2 SMNVEV come from the germline V gene (reference sequence). Time point indicated: newly diagnosed GD, antithyroid drugs for less than 3 months. Preparation of the TCR library used RNA extracted from PBMCs. This clonotype was recorded a few times. TCR beta libraries were built with iRepertoire HTBI primers and Arm-PCR of CDR3 regions. TCRdb processed the multiplex PCR reads anew with MiXCR; each CDR3 protein has one entry. The sample has hundreds of thousands of distinct CDR3 sequences; about 15% are singletons. These data are also associated with another study on T cells in Graves' hyperthyroidism and ophthalmopathy. That work states: HTBI primers drove first-round RT-PCR of the TCR CDR3. The majority of expanded thyroid clonotypes above 0.001 also appeared in blood. Patients with ophthalmopathy were separated from those with stable hyperthyroidism by a 13 V-J model.

V gene TRBV27 combines with J gene TRBJ2-7; TRBD1 might be the D (6 bases). Sequencing was performed on peripheral blood mononuclear cells (PBMCs), taken at new diagnosis, from a patient treated with antithyroid drugs. The sequence was collected from a young man with Graves disease. This chain's CDR3 is CASSRQGIYEQYF. DNA for the CDR3: TGTGCCAGCAGTCGGCAGGGGATCTACGAGCAGTACTTC.